The rows below give T cell receptor beta chains drawn from one sample of a study of blood T cell repertoires in COVID-19. Measured with immunoSEQ multiplex PCR; TCRdb has only the in-frame clones, and not every one. The sample contains just over 650,000 clones, 85% to 90% of which appear only once. The sequenced sample was peripheral blood. The receptors shown here come from a young woman with acute or convalescent COVID-19. The CDR3 runs from the conserved cysteine through the conserved F or W. D genes are given only for firm matches. Some rows mark clone size as missing; the rest say once, few, many or name a class of expanded clone.

clone size: once
V gene: TRBV4-1
J gene: TRBJ1-2
D gene: TRBD1
CDR3 DNA: TGCGCCAGCAGCCGACTGTCCGGGACAGACTATGGCTACACCTTC
CDR3 protein: CASSRLSGTDYGYTF

clone size: NA
V gene: TRBV5-1
J gene: TRBJ1-2
D gene: TRBD1
CDR3 DNA: TGCGCCAGCAGCTTTGGACAGGGTAGCTATGGCTACACCTTC
CDR3 protein: CASSFGQGSYGYTF

clone size: NA
V gene: TRBV19
J gene: TRBJ2-1
D gene: TRBD2
CDR3 DNA: TGTGCCAGTACTAGGACTAGCGGGATCCGGCGGCAGTTCTTC
CDR3 protein: CASTRTSGIRRQFF

clone size: once
V gene: TRBV7-9
J gene: TRBJ2-5
D gene: NA
CDR3 DNA: TGTGCCAGCAGCTTAGCGGGGGCCGTCGAGACCCAGTACTTC
CDR3 protein: CASSLAGAVETQYF

clone size: NA
V gene: TRBV5-6
J gene: TRBJ2-3
D gene: NA
CDR3 DNA: TGTGCCAGCAGCCCCGGGACTCTCACAGATACGCAGTATTTT
CDR3 protein: CASSPGTLTDTQYF

clone size: NA
V gene: TRBV5-1
J gene: TRBJ1-4
D gene: TRBD1
CDR3 DNA: TGCGCCAGCAGCTTGGAGGGACAGGGGCTTCTGGCTAATGAAAAACTGTTTTTT
CDR3 protein: CASSLEGQGLLANEKLFF

clone size: NA
V gene: TRBV6-5
J gene: TRBJ2-2
D gene: TRBD2
CDR3 DNA: TGTGCCAGCAGGGCGGGGGTCTTTAACACCGGGGAGCTGTTTTTT
CDR3 protein: CASRAGVFNTGELFF

clone size: NA
V gene: TRBV7-6
J gene: TRBJ2-1
D gene: TRBD2
CDR3 DNA: TGTGCCAGCAGCACGCGACTAGCGGGGTACTACAATGAGCAGTTCTTC
CDR3 protein: CASSTRLAGYYNEQFF

clone size: once
V gene: TRBV27
J gene: TRBJ1-2
D gene: TRBD1
CDR3 DNA: TGTGCCAGCAGTTCTAGCGGACAGGGGGGTGGCTACACCTTC
CDR3 protein: CASSSSGQGGGYTF

clone size: NA
V gene: TRBV2
J gene: TRBJ2-1
D gene: TRBD1
CDR3 DNA: TGTGCCAGCACCAGAGAGGGGGCGGATTACAATGAGCAGTTCTTC
CDR3 protein: CASTREGADYNEQFF

clone size: NA
V gene: TRBV29-1
J gene: TRBJ2-7
D gene: NA
CDR3 DNA: TGCAGCGGGACAGCCCCGAGCTCCTACGAGCAGTACTTC
CDR3 protein: CSGTAPSSYEQYF

clone size: NA
V gene: TRBV5-6
J gene: TRBJ1-1
D gene: TRBD1
CDR3 DNA: TGTGCCAGCAGCTTATTAAGGGGGCAGACTGAAGCTTTCTTT
CDR3 protein: CASSLLRGQTEAFF

clone size: NA
V gene: TRBV28
J gene: TRBJ1-4
D gene: NA
CDR3 DNA: TGTGCCAGCAGGCGTTCAAATGAAAAACTGTTTTTT
CDR3 protein: CASRRSNEKLFF

clone size: NA
V gene: TRBV5-1
J gene: TRBJ1-2
D gene: NA
CDR3 DNA: TGCGCCAGCAGCCGAGGCGCACAGGGCCTCATCTATGGCTACACCTTC
CDR3 protein: CASSRGAQGLIYGYTF

clone size: NA
V gene: TRBV4-1
J gene: TRBJ2-5
D gene: TRBD2
CDR3 DNA: TGCGCCAGCAGCCCTAGCGGGGGGGCCGTCCAAGAGACCCAGTACTTC
CDR3 protein: CASSPSGGAVQETQYF

clone size: NA
V gene: TRBV12-5
J gene: TRBJ1-2
D gene: TRBD1
CDR3 DNA: TGTGCTAGTGGTCCCCCTAGGACAGGGGACTTTGAGAGCTACACCTTC
CDR3 protein: CASGPPRTGDFESYTF

clone size: NA
V gene: TRBV5-1
J gene: TRBJ1-2
D gene: NA
CDR3 DNA: TGCGCCAGCAGCTTGGGACAAGGATACTATGGCTACACCTTC
CDR3 protein: CASSLGQGYYGYTF